In this sample, the clone carrying this T cell receptor beta chain turned up once. Its antigen is as yet unknown. These data come from a study of PD-1 blockade in classical Hodgkin lymphoma. Study observations and caveats: Prior therapy or disease activity may underlie the repertoire differences, whose causes remain undefined.

Following autologous stem cell transplantation, relapse occurred in every patient, and exposure to brentuximab vedotin varied. The CDR3 runs to 15 residues. Trimming removed 5 bases from V and 4 bases from J; junction bases left unmatched: 11. Looked up from germline, CDR1 is GTSNPN and CDR2 is SVGIG (reference sequence). The repertoire was sequenced with immunoSEQ multiplex PCR; TCRdb's copy has only in-frame clones and lacks some. The sample contains about 23,000 clones, about four fifths of which appear only once. The sequencing here drew on peripheral blood mononuclear cells (PBMCs), taken before the second cycle of nivolumab. This rearrangement joins TRBV30 to TRBJ2-3; 8 bases map to TRBD2. The source of this sequence is a human donor with classical Hodgkin lymphoma. The CDR3 sequence: CAWEPGLEGPDTQYF. The CDR3 nucleotides are TGTGCCTGGGAACCGGGACTAGAAGGGCCAGATACGCAGTATTTT. The variable domain in full, completed from reference TRBV30 and TRBJ2-3, reads SQTIHQWPATLVQPVGSPLSLECTVEGTSNPNLYWYRQAAGRGLQLLFYSVGIGQISSEVPQNLSASRPQDRQFILSSKKLLLSDSGFYLCAWEPGLEGPDTQYFGPGTRLTVL.